This TCR beta chain was captured by sequencing in a study of regulatory T cells in long-lasting Graves disease. Library construction for TCR beta used iRepertoire HTBI primers and Arm-PCR of CDR3 regions. TCRdb reanalysed the multiplex PCR reads using MiXCR and keeps one entry per CDR3 protein. The data contain fewer than 650,000 distinct CDR3 sequences, under 20% of them seen just once; the ten biggest clones take up about 20%. Germline CDR1 reads MDHEN; CDR2 reads SYDVKM. After removal of 4 bases from V and 3 bases from J, the junction contained 10 bases not matched to a gene. The CDR3 covers 17 residues. Points on this clonotype: The target antigen is unknown.

Stated time point: newly diagnosed GD, antithyroid drugs for less than 3 months. The TCR library used RNA extracted from PBMCs. Patients all came to the study from an endocrinology department in Xi'an, China. Study outcomes and limitations: In persistent patients, shared public clonotypes (around 2,500) outnumbered those in new patients (966).

The same data also contributed to another study, on T cells in Graves' hyperthyroidism and ophthalmopathy. That report notes: The hyperthyroidism patients had all been newly diagnosed, and their disease duration was under 2 months. Their ages ranged from 18 to 65 years. Reasons for excluding patients were uncontrolled infection, other autoimmune disease, pregnancy or lactation.

The TCR originated in a woman aged 25-40 years with Graves disease. The source material was peripheral blood mononuclear cells (PBMCs), sampled at new diagnosis, from a patient treated with antithyroid drugs. The chain couples TRBV28 to TRBJ2-1; the match to TRBD2 covers 9 bases. The CDR3 loop is CASSSVAGVGFYNEQFF. CDR3 DNA: TGTGCCAGCAGTTCCGTAGCGGGAGTGGGTTTCTACAATGAGCAGTTCTTC.